This is a list of T cell receptor beta chains from one sample in a study of blood T cells in healthy people across ages. TCRdb re-called the 5' RACE reads with MiXCR, one entry per CDR3 protein. The sample holds around 1,900,000 distinct CDR3 sequences, around 40% seen once. Sample: blood. The receptors derive from a human donor in good health. CDR3s include the opening cysteine and the closing phenylalanine or tryptophan. A D gene is named only where the DNA matches it firmly. Clone sizes are given selectively: once, few, many, or a class where the clone is expanded.

v_call,j_call,clone_size,d_call,cdr3_nt,cdr3_aa
TRBV29-1,TRBJ1-1,NA,NA,TGCAGCGTTGTCGAATACACTGAAGCTTTCTTT,CSVVEYTEAFF
TRBV7-2,TRBJ2-1,NA,TRBD2,TGTGCCAGCAGCCCCATCCCTCTAGCGGGGGGGCCCCAGTTCTTC,CASSPIPLAGGPQFF
TRBV20-1,TRBJ2-4,NA,NA,TGCAGTGCTAGAGAAGCAAGGGGGGCGGGGGCCCACTGGAAGTACTTC,CSAREARGAGAHWKYF
TRBV5-1,TRBJ2-2,NA,TRBD2,TGCGCCAGCAGCTTGAGCATGACTAGCGGGGTGCACGGGGAGCTGTTTTTT,CASSLSMTSGVHGELFF
TRBV4-1,TRBJ1-2,few,NA,TGCGCCAGCTTAGACTTAACAGGGAATGGCTATGGCTACACCTTC,CASLDLTGNGYGYTF
TRBV25-1,TRBJ1-2,few,NA,TGTGCCAGCAGTGATGCGTACTATGGCTACACCTTC,CASSDAYYGYTF
TRBV4-2,TRBJ1-2,NA,NA,TGTGCCAGCAGCCAAGATCGGGGGATATACTATGGCTACACCTTC,CASSQDRGIYYGYTF
TRBV3-1,TRBJ2-1,NA,TRBD2,TGTGCCAGCAGCCTGCGGGGGGCCGGGGATACTGAGCAGTTCTTC,CASSLRGAGDTEQFF
TRBV9,TRBJ2-1,few,NA,TGTGCCAGCAGCGTAGCTACGAGGGGGGCAGACAATGAGCAGTTCTTC,CASSVATRGADNEQFF
TRBV11-1,TRBJ2-3,NA,TRBD2,TGTGCCAGCAGCCCAGGGACTAGGGTCAGAGCAGATACGCAGTATTTT,CASSPGTRVRADTQYF
TRBV4-3,TRBJ2-7,NA,TRBD1,TGCACCAGCAGCCAACTGGGACAGGGACCCTACGAGCAGTACTTC,CTSSQLGQGPYEQYF
TRBV28,TRBJ1-2,NA,TRBD1,TGTGCCAGCAGTTCATCCCCTTTCGGAGGACAGGACGATGGCTACACCTTC,CASSSSPFGGQDDGYTF
TRBV11-2,TRBJ2-2,once,NA,TGTGCCAGCAGCTTAGCGGGGGCCCCAAACACCGGGGAGCTGTTTTTT,CASSLAGAPNTGELFF
TRBV12-3/TRBV12-4,TRBJ1-2,many,NA,TGTGCCAGCAGTTTCAGGTACTATGGCTACACCTTC,CASSFRYYGYTF
TRBV10-3,TRBJ2-3,NA,TRBD2,TGTGCCATCAGTGTGGCTAGCGGGGGTGCAGATACGCAGTATTTT,CAISVASGGADTQYF
TRBV20-1,TRBJ1-2,NA,NA,TGCAGTGCTAGAGAGGGCCTCCTCGGGAGCACCTTC,CSAREGLLGSTF
TRBV7-9,TRBJ1-4,once,TRBD1,TGTGCCAGCAGCCAACAGGGGACTACAACTAATGAAAAACTGTTTTTT,CASSQQGTTTNEKLFF
TRBV7-8,TRBJ1-5,NA,NA,TGTGCCAGCAGCCCCGAGTGGAGGGACTCCCGACAGCCCCAGCATTTT,CASSPEWRDSRQPQHF
TRBV2,TRBJ1-5,few,NA,TGTGCCAGCAGTGGGGACCAAAATCAGCCCCAGCATTTT,CASSGDQNQPQHF
TRBV4-3,TRBJ1-1,NA,NA,TGCGCCAGCAGCCAAGCGGGCTTTGAAGCTTTCTTT,CASSQAGFEAFF
TRBV29-1,TRBJ1-1,NA,NA,TGCAGCGTTGTACGGGGATCGCAGGGTGAAGCTTTCTTT,CSVVRGSQGEAFF
TRBV7-9,TRBJ2-3,NA,NA,TGTGCCAGCAGCTTCCTGCCGGGCCTCGAGGCAGATACGCAGTATTTT,CASSFLPGLEADTQYF
TRBV4-3,TRBJ2-1,NA,TRBD2,TGCGCCAGCAGCTTACGACTAGCGGGGGACCACAATGAGCAGTTCTTC,CASSLRLAGDHNEQFF
TRBV20-1,TRBJ1-4,NA,TRBD1,TGCAGTGCTAGAGATTTGAAAGCGGTTGGGACAGGGGTTAATGAAAAACTGTTTTTT,CSARDLKAVGTGVNEKLFF
TRBV12-3/TRBV12-4,TRBJ2-3,NA,NA,TGTGCCAGCAGTTTGATCCTAGGGGGGGGGCCAGATACGCAGTATTTT,CASSLILGGGPDTQYF
TRBV7-9,TRBJ2-7,NA,TRBD1,TGTGCCAGCAGCTCCCGGACAGGGGGCTGGGACGAGCAGTACTTC,CASSSRTGGWDEQYF
TRBV11-2,TRBJ1-2,few,TRBD1,TGTGCCAGCAGCCCAGACAGGGCCGTCGGGTATGGCTACACCTTC,CASSPDRAVGYGYTF
TRBV29-1,TRBJ2-7,NA,NA,TGCAGCGTTGAAAGGCGGGCAGATTCTCTACAGGAGCAGTACTTC,CSVERRADSLQEQYF
TRBV29-1,TRBJ2-3,NA,NA,TGCAGCGTTGAGGGGGACACCTTCACAGATACGCAGTATTTT,CSVEGDTFTDTQYF
TRBV5-1,TRBJ1-4,once,TRBD1,TGCGCCAGCAGCAACGGGACAGCCGGCGAAAAACTGTTTTTT,CASSNGTAGEKLFF
TRBV5-1,TRBJ2-7,NA,TRBD1,TGCGCCAGCAGCTTGCGGCGGGACAGGGTAACTCCCTACGAGCAGTACTTC,CASSLRRDRVTPYEQYF
TRBV4-1,TRBJ1-4,NA,NA,TGCGCCAGCAGCCCCCCCGGGACTGCTGAAAAACGGTTTTTT,CASSPPGTAEKRFF
TRBV12-3/TRBV12-4,TRBJ1-2,many,NA,TGTGCCAGCAGCACGAGCTATGGCTACACCTTC,CASSTSYGYTF
TRBV20-1,TRBJ2-7,few,NA,TGCAGTGCTAGAGATCTGGCCACCCTCTCCTACGAGCAGTACTTC,CSARDLATLSYEQYF
TRBV9,TRBJ2-1,NA,NA,TGTGCCAGCAGCGTCTCATCTGCCCGCTCCTACAATGAGCAGTTCTTC,CASSVSSARSYNEQFF
TRBV12-3/TRBV12-4,TRBJ2-5,few,NA,TGTGCCAGCAGTATTATACGAGAGACCCAGTACTTC,CASSIIRETQYF
TRBV24-1,TRBJ2-1,NA,NA,TGTGCCACCAGTGGGGGACCTGAGAGCAATGAGCAGTTCTTC,CATSGGPESNEQFF
TRBV20-1,TRBJ2-1,NA,NA,TGCAGTGCTAGAGATTCCTCCTCCAACAATGAGCAGTTCTTC,CSARDSSSNNEQFF
TRBV10-3,TRBJ2-7,NA,NA,TGTGCCATCAGTGAGCTACAGGGTTATAACGAGCAGTACTTC,CAISELQGYNEQYF
TRBV28,TRBJ2-7,NA,TRBD1,TGTGCCAGCAGCCAGACAGGGTCCGAGCAGTACTTC,CASSQTGSEQYF
TRBV12-3/TRBV12-4,TRBJ2-3,few,TRBD1,TGTGCCAGCAGCCGGGACAGTCTGGTCACAGATACGCAGTATTTT,CASSRDSLVTDTQYF
TRBV2,TRBJ2-5,NA,TRBD1,TGTGCCAGCAGTGAACATTGGGGACAGGGGGCGCGGGAGCAGTACTTC,CASSEHWGQGAREQYF
TRBV16,TRBJ2-5,NA,NA,TGTGCCAGCAGCCAATGGATGGAGACCCAGTACTTC,CASSQWMETQYF
TRBV10-3,TRBJ2-3,NA,TRBD1,TGTGCCATCAGTGACATGGACAGGGACCCCACAGATACGCAGTATTTT,CAISDMDRDPTDTQYF
TRBV3-1,TRBJ2-7,once,NA,TGTGCCAGCAGTGAGGAGGAGGACGAGCAGTACTTC,CASSEEEDEQYF
TRBV7-9,TRBJ1-2,NA,NA,TGTGCCAGCAGCCCCTACAGGGAAACTATTGATGGCTACACCTTC,CASSPYRETIDGYTF
TRBV7-2,TRBJ2-3,NA,NA,TGTGCCAGCACCACCTCCGCGGTCGGCACAGATACGCAGTATTTT,CASTTSAVGTDTQYF
TRBV5-1,TRBJ2-2,few,TRBD2,TGCGCCAGCAGCGGTAGCGGGGGATACACCGGGGAGCTGTTTTTT,CASSGSGGYTGELFF
TRBV30,TRBJ2-7,NA,NA,TGTGCCTGGAGGGATGACGAGCAGTACTTC,CAWRDDEQYF
TRBV20-1,TRBJ1-2,few,NA,TGCAGTGCTAGGGTAGGGGGAACAGGGATGAACTATGGCTACACCTTC,CSARVGGTGMNYGYTF
TRBV20-1,TRBJ1-2,NA,TRBD1,TGCAGAGCCGACGAACAGGGGAATTATGGCTACACCTTC,CRADEQGNYGYTF
TRBV7-9,TRBJ2-3,few,TRBD2,TGTGCCAGCAGCTTCCTAGCGGGGGGGCGCACCACAGATACGCAGTATTTT,CASSFLAGGRTTDTQYF
TRBV12-5,TRBJ2-7,NA,TRBD1,TGTGCTAGTGGCCTGGGACAGCTCGAGCAGTACTTC,CASGLGQLEQYF
TRBV30,TRBJ1-5,NA,NA,TGTGCCTGGAGTGGGGGGTTTGGCAATCAGCCCCAGCATTTT,CAWSGGFGNQPQHF